The 8 T cell receptor beta chains below were found in one sample sequenced in a study of blood T cells in healthy people across ages. With a J-beta primer mix and a sample-barcoded 5' primer, a second PCR ran about 7 to 12 cycles. TCRdb analysed the 5' RACE reads with MiXCR anew, one entry per CDR3 protein. The data contain 1.5 million to 2 million distinct CDR3 sequences, less than 50% of them singletons. Sequencing used blood. The receptors originated from a woman between 40 and 50 years old in good health.

The rearrangement joins TRBV20-1 to TRBJ2-3, with D possibly matching TRBD1 (5 bases). The V end lost 1 base, the J end lost 4 bases, and 12 bases lay between the germline ends. Germline V gene lookup returns CDR1 DFQATT and CDR2 SNEGSKA (reference sequence). The CDR3 totals 14 residues. CDR3: CSARGTYPADTQYF. Here the CDR3 DNA reads TGCAGTGCTAGAGGGACATACCCAGCAGATACGCAGTATTTT.

This clonotype was detected many times. The chain combines TRBV11-2 with TRBJ2-7; D gene uncertain. Germline V CDR1 and CDR2: SGHAT, FQNNGV. V lost 6 bases and J 4 bases, leaving 7 bases between the germline ends. This CDR3 contains 11 residues. CDR3 sequence (DNA): TGTGCCAGCAGGGCCGGATACGAGCAGTACTTC. Its translation: CASRAGYEQYF.

V gene TRBV3-1 combines with J gene TRBJ2-3; D gene uncertain. The V gene's germline CDR1 is LGHDT and CDR2 YNNKEL (reference sequence). This CDR3 is 13 amino acids long. V shed 3 bases and J shed 5 bases, with 9 bases lying between them. The CDR3 DNA sequence: TGTGCCAGCAGCCAGGAGCGAGTAGATACGCAGTATTTT. This sequence encodes CASSQERVDTQYF.

This clonotype was seen only a few times. The chain links TRBV6-1 to TRBJ2-7; no reliable D call. Trimming removed 1 base from V and 3 bases from J, with 10 bases in between. Germline V gene sequence: CDR1 MNHNS, CDR2 SASEGT. The CDR3 contains 14 residues. CDR3 protein: CASSEVVAFYEQYF. CDR3 nucleotide sequence: TGTGCCAGCAGTGAAGTTGTAGCCTTCTACGAGCAGTACTTC.

The gene calls are TRBV20-1 and TRBJ2-7, with D unresolved. V was clipped by 6 bases and J by 3 bases, with 18 bases between them. Germline V lookup: CDR1 DFQATT, CDR2 SNEGSKA (reference sequence). The CDR3 is 14 residues long. The CDR3 here is CSANSRNRLYEQYF. The CDR3 bases are TGCAGTGCCAACAGCCGGAATAGGCTCTACGAGCAGTACTTC.

The chain carries TRBV11-2 and TRBJ2-5; TRBD2 matches at 11 bases. Germline CDR1 is SGHAT and CDR2 is FQNNGV. Unmatched junction bases numbered 13, after V lost 5 bases and J lost 5 bases. The CDR3 runs 17 residues. In DNA, the CDR3 is TGTGCCAGCAGCCCTAGGGTTCTAGCGGGGGGCCTGGAGACCCAGTACTTC. It translates to CASSPRVLAGGLETQYF.

The chain links TRBV5-6 to TRBJ1-6; D gene unclear. From germline, CDR1 is SGHDT and CDR2 YYEEEE. The CDR3 runs to 14 residues. Deletions cut 8 bases from V and 8 bases from J, with 17 bases between. CDR3 DNA sequence: TGTGCCAGTGGACGGAGGGCGGTTTATTCACCCCTCCACTTT. It is translated as CASGRRAVYSPLHF.

The chain uses TRBV2 and TRBJ2-3; TRBD1 matches 10 bases. The CDR3 totals 15 residues. Germline V gives CDR1 SNHLY, CDR2 FYNNEI. V was pared by 7 bases and J by 5 bases, with 9 bases of the junction left unmatched. The CDR3 region is CASTGWTGGRDTQYF. The CDR3 nucleotides are TGTGCCAGCACCGGGTGGACAGGGGGTCGAGATACGCAGTATTTT.